Listed below are T cell receptor beta chains from one sample, sequenced in a study of blood T cell repertoires in COVID-19. Profiling relied on immunoSEQ multiplex PCR, and the TCRdb table lists in-frame clones only, not all of them. Found here are roughly 300,000 clones, 88% of them singletons; the top ten hold about 8.6%. The sequenced sample consisted of peripheral blood. These receptors were collected from a man younger than 30 with active or convalescent COVID-19. Both conserved end residues are trimmed from each CDR3. The order of the fields is clone size, V gene, CDR3 protein. Rows give clone size only sometimes, using once, few, many, or a class for an expanded clone.

clone size: NA; V gene: TRBV7-2; CDR3 protein: ASSLMRQPQH
clone size: NA; V gene: TRBV7-2; CDR3 protein: ATWRVWGYT
clone size: NA; V gene: TRBV5-5; CDR3 protein: ASSLAAGTFNEQF
clone size: NA; V gene: TRBV6-5; CDR3 protein: ASSSSYRVREKLF
clone size: NA; V gene: TRBV4-3; CDR3 protein: ASSQETSGGSYEQY
clone size: NA; V gene: TRBV6-4; CDR3 protein: ASSDTGGSTDTQY
clone size: NA; V gene: TRBV2; CDR3 protein: ASGTELQETQY
clone size: once; V gene: TRBV3-1/TRBV3-2; CDR3 protein: ASSRGQLNTEAF
clone size: NA; V gene: TRBV19; CDR3 protein: ASTPTGAVGEQY
clone size: NA; V gene: TRBV25-1; CDR3 protein: ASSRTGVAGELF
clone size: NA; V gene: TRBV5-5; CDR3 protein: ASSPGTGGGEKLF
clone size: NA; V gene: TRBV18; CDR3 protein: ASSPRLDRNTEAF